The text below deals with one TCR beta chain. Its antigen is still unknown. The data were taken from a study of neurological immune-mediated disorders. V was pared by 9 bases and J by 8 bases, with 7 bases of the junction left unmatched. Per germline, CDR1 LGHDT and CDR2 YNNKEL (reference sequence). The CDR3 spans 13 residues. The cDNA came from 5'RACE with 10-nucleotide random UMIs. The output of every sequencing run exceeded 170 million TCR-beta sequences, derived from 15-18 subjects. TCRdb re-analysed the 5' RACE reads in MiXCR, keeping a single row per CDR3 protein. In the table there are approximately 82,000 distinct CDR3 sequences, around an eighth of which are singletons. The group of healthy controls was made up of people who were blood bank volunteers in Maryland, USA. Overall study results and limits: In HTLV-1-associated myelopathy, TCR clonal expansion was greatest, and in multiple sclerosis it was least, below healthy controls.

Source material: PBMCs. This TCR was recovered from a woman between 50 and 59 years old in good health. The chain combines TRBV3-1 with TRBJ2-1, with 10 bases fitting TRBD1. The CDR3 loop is CASRQGAYDEQFF. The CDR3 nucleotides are TGTGCCAGTCGACAGGGGGCTTACGATGAGCAGTTCTTC.